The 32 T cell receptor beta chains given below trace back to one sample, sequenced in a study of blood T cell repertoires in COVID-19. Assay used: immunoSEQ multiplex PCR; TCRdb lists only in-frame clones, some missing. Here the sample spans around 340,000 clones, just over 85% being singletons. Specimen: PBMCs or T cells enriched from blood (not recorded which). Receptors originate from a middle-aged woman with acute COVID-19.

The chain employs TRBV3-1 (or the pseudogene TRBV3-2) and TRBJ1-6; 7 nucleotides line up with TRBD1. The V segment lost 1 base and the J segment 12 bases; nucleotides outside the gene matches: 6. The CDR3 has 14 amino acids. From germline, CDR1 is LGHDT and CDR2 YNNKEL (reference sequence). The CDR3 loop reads CASSQGTGPGPLHF. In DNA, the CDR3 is TGTGCCAGCAGCCAAGGGACAGGTCCTGGACCCCTCCACTTT.

This CDR3 is CASSVAPWGGAYNEQFF. The CDR3 DNA sequence: TGTGCCAGCAGCGTAGCCCCATGGGGGGGAGCCTACAATGAGCAGTTCTTC. The genes are TRBV9 and TRBJ2-1, with TRBD2 matching over 7 bases. Germline CDR1 SGDLS, CDR2 YYNGEE. The CDR3 is 17 residues long. Trimming removed 0 bases from V and 2 bases from J; junction bases left unmatched: 8.

The CDR3 region is CASSLTGWTGGWNEQFF. The CDR3 nucleotides are TGTGCCAGCAGCTTAACGGGCTGGACAGGGGGTTGGAATGAGCAGTTCTTC. The rearrangement uses TRBV7-9 and TRBJ2-1; TRBD1 matches at 10 bases. V shed 2 bases and J 7 bases; nucleotides not matched to a gene: 11. The CDR3 has 17 residues. Germline V gives CDR1 SEHNR, CDR2 FQNEAQ (reference sequence).

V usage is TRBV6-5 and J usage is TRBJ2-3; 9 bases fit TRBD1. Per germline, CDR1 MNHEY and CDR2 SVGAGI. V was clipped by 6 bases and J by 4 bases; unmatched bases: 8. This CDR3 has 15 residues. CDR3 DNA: TGTGCCAGCAGGGCGGACAGGGGTCGGGCAGATACGCAGTATTTT. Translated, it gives CASRADRGRADTQYF.

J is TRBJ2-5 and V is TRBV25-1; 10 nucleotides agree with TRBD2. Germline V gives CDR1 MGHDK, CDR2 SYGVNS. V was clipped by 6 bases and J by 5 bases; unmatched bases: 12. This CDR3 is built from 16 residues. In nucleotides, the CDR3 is TGTGCCAGCAGCGACAGCGGGGGGGGCTTTAGGGAGACCCAGTACTTC. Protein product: CASSDSGGGFRETQYF.

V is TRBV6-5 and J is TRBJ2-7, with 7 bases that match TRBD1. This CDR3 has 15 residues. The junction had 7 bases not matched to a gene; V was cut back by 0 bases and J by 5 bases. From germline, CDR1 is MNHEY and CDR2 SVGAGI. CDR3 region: CASSYSETGHHEQYF. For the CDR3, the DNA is TGTGCCAGCAGTTACTCCGAGACAGGGCACCACGAGCAGTACTTC.

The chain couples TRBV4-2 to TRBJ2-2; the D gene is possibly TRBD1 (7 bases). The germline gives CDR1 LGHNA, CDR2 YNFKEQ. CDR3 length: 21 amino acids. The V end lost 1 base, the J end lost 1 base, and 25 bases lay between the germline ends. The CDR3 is CASSQGTGRGTDRMNTGELFF. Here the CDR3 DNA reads TGTGCCAGCAGCCAAGGGACAGGAAGGGGGACTGATAGGATGAACACCGGGGAGCTGTTTTTT.

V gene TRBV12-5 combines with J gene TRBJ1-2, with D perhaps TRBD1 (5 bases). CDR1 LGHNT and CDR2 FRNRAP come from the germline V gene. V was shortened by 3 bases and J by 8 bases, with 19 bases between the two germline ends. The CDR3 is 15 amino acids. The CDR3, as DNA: TGTGCTAGTGGTTTAGAGACAGTCGGGGGTGTGGGCTACACCTTC. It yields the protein CASGLETVGGVGYTF.

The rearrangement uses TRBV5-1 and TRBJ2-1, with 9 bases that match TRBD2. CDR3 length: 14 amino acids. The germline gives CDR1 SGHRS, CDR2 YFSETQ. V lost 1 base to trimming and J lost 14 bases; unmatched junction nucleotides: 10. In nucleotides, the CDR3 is TGCGCCAGCAGCTTGCGAAGTGGCGGGAGGGATGAGTTCTTC. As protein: CASSLRSGGRDEFF.

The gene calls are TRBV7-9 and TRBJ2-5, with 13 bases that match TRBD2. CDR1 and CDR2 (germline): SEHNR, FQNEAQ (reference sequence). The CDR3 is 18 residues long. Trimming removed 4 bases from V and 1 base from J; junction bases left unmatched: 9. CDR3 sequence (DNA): TGTGCCAGCAGCTGGGGCACTAGCGGGAGGGCTAGCCAAGAGACCCAGTACTTC. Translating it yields CASSWGTSGRASQETQYF.

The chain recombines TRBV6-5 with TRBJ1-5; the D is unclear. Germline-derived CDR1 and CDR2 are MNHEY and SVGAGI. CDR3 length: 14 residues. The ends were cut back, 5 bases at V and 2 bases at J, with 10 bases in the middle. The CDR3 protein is CASSRTGGNQPQHF. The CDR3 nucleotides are TGTGCCAGCAGTCGGACCGGGGGCAATCAGCCCCAGCATTTT.

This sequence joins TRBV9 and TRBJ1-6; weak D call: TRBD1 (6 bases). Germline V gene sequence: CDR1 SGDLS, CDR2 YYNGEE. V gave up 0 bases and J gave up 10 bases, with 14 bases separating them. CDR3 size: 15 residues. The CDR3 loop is CASSVGLGAGSPLHF. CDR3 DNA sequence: TGTGCCAGCAGCGTAGGATTGGGGGCTGGATCACCCCTCCACTTT.

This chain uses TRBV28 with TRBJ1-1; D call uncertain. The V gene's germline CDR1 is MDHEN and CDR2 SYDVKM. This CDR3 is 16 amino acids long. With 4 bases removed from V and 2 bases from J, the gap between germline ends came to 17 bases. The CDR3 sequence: CASSSPFRLLNTEAFF. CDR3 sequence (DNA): TGTGCCAGCAGTTCCCCTTTTCGGTTACTCAACACTGAAGCTTTCTTT. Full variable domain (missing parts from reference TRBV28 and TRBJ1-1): DVKVTQSSRYLVKRTGEKVFLECVQDMDHENMFWYRQDPGLGLRLIYFSYDVKMKEKGDIPEGYSVSREKKERFSLILESASTNQTSMYLCASSSPFRLLNTEAFFGQGTRLTVV.

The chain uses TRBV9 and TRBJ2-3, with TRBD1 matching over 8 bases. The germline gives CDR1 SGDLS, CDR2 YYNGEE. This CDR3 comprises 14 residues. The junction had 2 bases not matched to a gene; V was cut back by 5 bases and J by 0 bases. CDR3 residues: CASRSGGSTDTQYF. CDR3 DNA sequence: TGTGCCAGCAGGTCAGGGGGCAGCACAGATACGCAGTATTTT.

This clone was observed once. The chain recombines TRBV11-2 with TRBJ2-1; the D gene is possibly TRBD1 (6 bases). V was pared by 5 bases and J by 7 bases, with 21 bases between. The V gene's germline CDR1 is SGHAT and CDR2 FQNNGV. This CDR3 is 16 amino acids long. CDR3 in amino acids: CASSLGSSGGFNEQFF. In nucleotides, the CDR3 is TGTGCCAGCAGCCTAGGTTCGAGTGGGGGCTTTAATGAGCAGTTCTTC.

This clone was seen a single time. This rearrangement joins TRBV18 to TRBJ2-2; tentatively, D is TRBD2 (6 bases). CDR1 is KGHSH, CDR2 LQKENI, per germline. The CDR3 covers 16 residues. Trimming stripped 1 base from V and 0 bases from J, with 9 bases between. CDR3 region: CASSPLAATNTGELFF. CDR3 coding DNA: TGTGCCAGCTCACCACTAGCGGCAACGAACACCGGGGAGCTGTTTTTT.

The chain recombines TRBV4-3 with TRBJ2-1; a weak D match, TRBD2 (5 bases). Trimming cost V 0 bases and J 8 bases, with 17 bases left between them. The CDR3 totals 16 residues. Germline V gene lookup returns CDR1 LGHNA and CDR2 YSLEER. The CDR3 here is CASSQDLREKSDEQFF. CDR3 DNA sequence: TGCGCCAGCAGCCAAGATCTTAGGGAGAAGAGTGATGAGCAGTTCTTC.

In DNA form, the CDR3 reads TGCGCCAGCAGCTCCGAACAGGGGGGGACGTACAATGAGCAGTTCTTC. Protein product: CASSSEQGGTYNEQFF. The rearrangement uses TRBV5-1 and TRBJ2-1; tentative D call: TRBD1 (8 bases). The length of the CDR3 is 16 residues. V lost 3 bases, J lost 4 bases, and 17 bases lay in between. The germline V gene encodes CDR1 SGHRS and CDR2 YFSETQ.

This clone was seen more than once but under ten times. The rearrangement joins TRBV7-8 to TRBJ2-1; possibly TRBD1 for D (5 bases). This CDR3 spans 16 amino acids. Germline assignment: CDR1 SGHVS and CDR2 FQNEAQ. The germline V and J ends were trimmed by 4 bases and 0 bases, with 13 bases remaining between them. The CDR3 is CASSSPQVSSYNEQFF. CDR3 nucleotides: TGTGCCAGCAGCTCCCCACAGGTGTCCTCCTACAATGAGCAGTTCTTC.

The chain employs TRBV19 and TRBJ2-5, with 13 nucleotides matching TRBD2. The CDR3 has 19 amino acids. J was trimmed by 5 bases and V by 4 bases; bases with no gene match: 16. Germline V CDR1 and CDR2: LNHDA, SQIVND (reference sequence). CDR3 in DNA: TGTGCCAGTAGTACGGGCGGGAGACTAGCGGGAGGCCGTACGGAGACCCAGTACTTC. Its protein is CASSTGGRLAGGRTETQYF.

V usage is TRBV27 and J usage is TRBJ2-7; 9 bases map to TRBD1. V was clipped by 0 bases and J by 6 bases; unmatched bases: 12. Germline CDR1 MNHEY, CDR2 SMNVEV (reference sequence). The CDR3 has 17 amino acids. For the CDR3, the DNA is TGTGCCAGCAGTTTATCCGGGGTTTGGGACAGGGCGTCCGAGCAGTACTTC. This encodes CASSLSGVWDRASEQYF.

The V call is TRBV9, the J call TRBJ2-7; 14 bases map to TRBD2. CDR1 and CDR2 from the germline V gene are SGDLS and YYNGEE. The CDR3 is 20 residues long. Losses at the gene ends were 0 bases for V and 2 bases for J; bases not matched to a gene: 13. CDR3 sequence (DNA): TGTGCCAGCAGCGTAGATTTACTCGGGACTAGCGGGAGTAGCCCCTACGAGCAGTACTTC. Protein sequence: CASSVDLLGTSGSSPYEQYF. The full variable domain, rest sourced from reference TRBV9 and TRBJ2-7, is DSGVTQTPKHLITATGQRVTLRCSPRSGDLSVYWYQQSLDQGLQFLIQYYNGEERAKGNILERFSAQQFPDLHSELNLSSLELGDSALYFCASSVDLLGTSGSSPYEQYFGPGTRLTVT.

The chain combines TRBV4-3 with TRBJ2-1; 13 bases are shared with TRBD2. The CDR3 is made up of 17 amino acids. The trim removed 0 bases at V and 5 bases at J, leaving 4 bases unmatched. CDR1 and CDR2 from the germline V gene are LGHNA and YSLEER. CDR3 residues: CASSQDRGTSGNNEQFF. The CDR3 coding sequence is TGCGCCAGCAGCCAAGATAGGGGGACTAGCGGGAACAATGAGCAGTTCTTC.

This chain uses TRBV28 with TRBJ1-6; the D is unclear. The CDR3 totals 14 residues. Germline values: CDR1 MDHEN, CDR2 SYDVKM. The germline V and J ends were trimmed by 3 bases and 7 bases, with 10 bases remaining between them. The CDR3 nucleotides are TGTGCCAGCAGTTTTATAGCGGGGAATTCACCCCTCCACTTT. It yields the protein CASSFIAGNSPLHF. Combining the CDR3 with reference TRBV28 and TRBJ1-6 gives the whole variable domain DVKVTQSSRYLVKRTGEKVFLECVQDMDHENMFWYRQDPGLGLRLIYFSYDVKMKEKGDIPEGYSVSREKKERFSLILESASTNQTSMYLCASSFIAGNSPLHFGNGTRLTVT.

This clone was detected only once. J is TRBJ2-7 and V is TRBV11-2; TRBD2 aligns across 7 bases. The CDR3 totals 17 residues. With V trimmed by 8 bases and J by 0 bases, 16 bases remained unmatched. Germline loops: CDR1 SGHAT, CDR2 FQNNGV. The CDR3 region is CASEGGGPIQFSYEQYF. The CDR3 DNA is TGTGCCAGCGAGGGCGGGGGACCAATACAATTCTCCTACGAGCAGTACTTC. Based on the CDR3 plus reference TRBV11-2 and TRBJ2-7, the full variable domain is EAGVAQSPRYKIIEKRQSVAFWCNPISGHATLYWYQQILGQGPKLLIQFQNNGVVDDSQLPKDRFSAERLKGVDSTLKIQPAKLEDSAVYLCASEGGGPIQFSYEQYFGPGTRLTVT.

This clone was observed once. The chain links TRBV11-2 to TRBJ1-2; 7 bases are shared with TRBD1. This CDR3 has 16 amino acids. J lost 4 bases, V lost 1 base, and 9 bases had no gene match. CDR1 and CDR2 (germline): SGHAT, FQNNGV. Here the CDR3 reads CASSLAPTGKAYGYTF. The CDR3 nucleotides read TGTGCCAGCAGCTTAGCCCCGACAGGGAAAGCCTATGGCTACACCTTC. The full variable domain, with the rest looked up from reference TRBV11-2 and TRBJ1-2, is EAGVAQSPRYKIIEKRQSVAFWCNPISGHATLYWYQQILGQGPKLLIQFQNNGVVDDSQLPKDRFSAERLKGVDSTLKIQPAKLEDSAVYLCASSLAPTGKAYGYTFGSGTRLTVV.

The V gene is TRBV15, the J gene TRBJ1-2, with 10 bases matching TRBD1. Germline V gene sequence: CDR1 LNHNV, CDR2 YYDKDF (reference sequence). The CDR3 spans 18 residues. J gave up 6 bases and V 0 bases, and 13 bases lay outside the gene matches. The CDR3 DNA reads TGTGCCACCAGCAGAGATAAGACCAGACGGGACAGGGGCGATGGCTACACCTTC. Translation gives CATSRDKTRRDRGDGYTF.

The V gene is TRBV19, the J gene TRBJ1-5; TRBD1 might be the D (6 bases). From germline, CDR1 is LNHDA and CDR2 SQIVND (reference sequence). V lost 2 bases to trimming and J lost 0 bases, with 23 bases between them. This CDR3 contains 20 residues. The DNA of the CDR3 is TGTGCCAGTAGTATAATTCGGGGGCGCGGGGGATATTATAGCAATCAGCCCCAGCATTTT. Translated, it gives CASSIIRGRGGYYSNQPQHF. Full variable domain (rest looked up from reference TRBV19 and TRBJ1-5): DGGITQSPKYLFRKEGQNVTLSCEQNLNHDAMYWYRQDPGQGLRLIYYSQIVNDFQKGDIAEGYSVSREKKESFPLTVTSAQKNPTAFYLCASSIIRGRGGYYSNQPQHFGDGTRLSIL.

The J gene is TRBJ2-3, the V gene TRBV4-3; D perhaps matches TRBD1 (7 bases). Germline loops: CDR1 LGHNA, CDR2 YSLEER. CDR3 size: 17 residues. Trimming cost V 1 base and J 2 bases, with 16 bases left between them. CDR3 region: CASSQGPAGGTTDTQYF. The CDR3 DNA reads TGCGCCAGCAGCCAAGGTCCCGCAGGGGGGACCACAGATACGCAGTATTTT.

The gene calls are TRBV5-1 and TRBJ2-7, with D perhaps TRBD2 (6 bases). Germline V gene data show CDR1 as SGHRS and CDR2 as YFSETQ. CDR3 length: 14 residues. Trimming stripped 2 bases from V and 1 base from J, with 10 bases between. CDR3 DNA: TGCGCCAGCAGCTTAATGGGGGGTTCCTACGAGCAGTACTTC. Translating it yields CASSLMGGSYEQYF.

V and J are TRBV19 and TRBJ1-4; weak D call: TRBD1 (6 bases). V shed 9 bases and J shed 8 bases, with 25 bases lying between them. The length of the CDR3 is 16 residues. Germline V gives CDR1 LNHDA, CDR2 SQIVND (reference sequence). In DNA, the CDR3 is TGTGCCAGCTACCGACCCGGACAGCCCTGGGGCGAAAAACTGTTTTTT. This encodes CASYRPGQPWGEKLFF.

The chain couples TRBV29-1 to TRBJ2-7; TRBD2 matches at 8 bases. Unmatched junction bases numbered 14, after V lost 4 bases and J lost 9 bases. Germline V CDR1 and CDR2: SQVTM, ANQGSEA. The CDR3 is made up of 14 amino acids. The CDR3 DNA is TGCAGCGTTGTAGATCGGGGGGGGCCCCCCAGGCAGTACTTC. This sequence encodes CSVVDRGGPPRQYF.